Listed here are 15 T cell receptor beta chains from one sample, sequenced in a study of regulatory T cells in long-lasting Graves disease. Time point denoted: newly diagnosed GD, antithyroid drugs for less than 3 months. Construction of the TCR library relied on RNA isolated from PBMCs. To make TCR beta libraries, researchers used iRepertoire HTBI primers and Arm-PCR of CDR3 regions. TCRdb re-derived calls from the multiplex PCR reads in MiXCR, one entry per CDR3 protein. The sample records more than 300,000 distinct CDR3 sequences, roughly 15% being singletons. These data were also filed under a second study, of T cells in Graves' hyperthyroidism and ophthalmopathy.

This specimen consisted of peripheral blood mononuclear cells (PBMCs), obtained at new diagnosis, from a patient treated with antithyroid drugs. The receptors derive from a woman under 30 with Graves disease.

In DNA, the CDR3 is TGTGCCAGCAGCCCCCCGGGGCGGGAGATCCAGTATTTT. Translation gives CASSPPGREIQYF. The chain uses TRBV6-1 and TRBJ2-3; 7 bases agree with TRBD2. The germline CDR1 and CDR2 sequences are MNHNS and SASEGT. The V segment lost 6 bases and the J segment 12 bases; nucleotides outside the gene matches: 12. This CDR3 is built from 13 residues.

This clonotype was detected many times. The chain uses TRBV20-1 and TRBJ1-5; 8 bases agree with TRBD1. Trimming removed 4 bases from V and 5 bases from J; junction bases left unmatched: 4. CDR1 and CDR2 (germline): DFQATT, SNEGSKA (reference sequence). This CDR3 has 13 amino acids. CDR3 nucleotides: TGCAGTGCTAAAGGACAGGGTGATCAGCCCCAGCATTTT. It encodes CSAKGQGDQPQHF.

This clonotype was observed a handful of times. The chain recombines TRBV6-1 with TRBJ1-3; unclear D gene. This CDR3 contains 12 residues. Germline V CDR1 and CDR2: MNHNS, SASEGT. Trimming removed 3 bases from V and 10 bases from J, with 10 bases in between. CDR3 nucleotide sequence: TGTGCCAGCAGTGACCCTAGGGAGACCATATATTTT. Translating it yields CASSDPRETIYF.

The chain is built from TRBV2 and TRBJ2-7; TRBD1 agrees at 7 bases. The J segment lost 4 bases and the V segment lost 2 bases, leaving 5 bases of the junction unmatched. Germline loops: CDR1 SNHLY, CDR2 FYNNEI. This CDR3 is built from 14 residues. CDR3 in DNA: TGTGCCAGCAGTGAACAGGGGGAAGGGTACGAGCAGTACTTC. Translated, it gives CASSEQGEGYEQYF.

There are many counts of this clonotype. The chain combines TRBV7-3 with TRBJ2-7; no reliable D call. V gave up 1 base and J gave up 0 bases, with 10 bases separating them. Germline values: CDR1 SGHTA, CDR2 FQGTGA. This CDR3 has 15 amino acids. The CDR3 reads CASSLSRAGSYEQYF. The CDR3 DNA follows: TGTGCCAGCAGCTTAAGCCGCGCCGGCTCCTACGAGCAGTACTTC.

V usage is TRBV28 and J usage is TRBJ2-7; the D gene is possibly TRBD1 (6 bases). The germline V and J ends were trimmed by 2 bases and 2 bases, with 10 bases remaining between them. The germline CDR1 and CDR2 sequences are MDHEN and SYDVKM. CDR3 length: 14 amino acids. This CDR3 reads CASSLPGVPYEQYF. CDR3 DNA sequence: TGTGCCAGCAGTTTACCAGGGGTCCCCTACGAGCAGTACTTC.

V gene TRBV4-1 combines with J gene TRBJ1-3; no reliable D call. The CDR3 covers 15 residues. Trimming pared 0 bases from V and 2 bases from J, leaving 8 bases between. Germline V gene sequence: CDR1 MGHRA, CDR2 YSYEKL. CDR3 in DNA: TGCGCCAGCAGCCAAGACGGCTATCCTGGAAACACCATATATTTT. Protein product: CASSQDGYPGNTIYF.

This clonotype was seen many times. V gene TRBV28 combines with J gene TRBJ2-5; perhaps TRBD2 as D (5 bases). V was cut by 3 bases and J by 5 bases, with 10 bases left in between. The CDR3 runs 13 residues. CDR1 and CDR2 from the germline V gene are MDHEN and SYDVKM. This CDR3 is CASSFGGGETQYF. As DNA, the CDR3 is TGTGCCAGCAGTTTTGGAGGTGGGGAGACCCAGTACTTC. The full variable domain, rest sourced from reference TRBV28 and TRBJ2-5, is DVKVTQSSRYLVKRTGEKVFLECVQDMDHENMFWYRQDPGLGLRLIYFSYDVKMKEKGDIPEGYSVSREKKERFSLILESASTNQTSMYLCASSFGGGETQYFGPGTRLLVL.

In this sample, this clonotype turned up many times. The gene calls are TRBV20-1 and TRBJ2-7, with TRBD2 matching over 7 bases. Germline-derived CDR1 and CDR2 are DFQATT and SNEGSKA (reference sequence). The length of the CDR3 is 14 residues. J gave up 7 bases and V 1 base, and 10 bases lay outside the gene matches. DNA of the CDR3: TGCAGTGCTAGAGCCGGCGGGGGTCTCTATGAGCAGTACTTC. The encoded protein is CSARAGGGLYEQYF.

A word on this clonotype: This may arise from a read error, as a much more abundant clone is one base away. J is TRBJ2-3 and V is TRBV28; 15 nucleotides line up with TRBD2. CDR3 size: 19 residues. The germline V gene has CDR1 MDHEN and CDR2 SYDVKM. The CDR3 nucleotides are TGTGCCGGCAGTGGAGGCCCGGGACTAGCGGGGGGAAACACGGATACGCAGTATTTT. Encoded protein: CAGSGGPGLAGGNTDTQYF.

This clonotype was recorded at least ten times. The rearrangement uses TRBV6-5 and TRBJ2-1, with 7 bases lining up with TRBD1. J lost 1 base, V lost 0 bases, and 6 bases had no gene match. Germline CDR1 and CDR2: MNHEY and SVGAGI. CDR3 length: 17 residues. For the CDR3, the DNA is TGTGCCAGCAGTTACTCGTTCGGGACAGAGTCCTACAATGAGCAGTTCTTC. Translating it yields CASSYSFGTESYNEQFF.

This clonotype was observed many times. The V and J genes are TRBV3-1 and TRBJ2-3; 8 bases are a match to TRBD2. The CDR3 runs 12 residues. J was trimmed by 6 bases and V by 4 bases; bases with no gene match: 0. From germline, CDR1 is LGHDT and CDR2 YNNKEL (reference sequence). In nucleotides, the CDR3 is TGTGCCAGCAGCCCGGGAGGGGATACGCAGTATTTT. Protein sequence: CASSPGGDTQYF.

This clonotype was recorded at least ten times. This chain uses TRBV28 with TRBJ2-2; 9 bases are shared with TRBD1. The CDR3 is 16 amino acids. V lost 4 bases and J lost 2; bases outside the gene matches: 5. Germline loops: CDR1 MDHEN, CDR2 SYDVKM. CDR3 amino acids: CASSWYRGLNTGELFF. In nucleotides, the CDR3 is TGTGCCAGCAGTTGGTACAGGGGGCTCAACACCGGGGAGCTGTTTTTT.

Ten or more counts support this clonotype. The chain has TRBV3-1 and TRBJ1-4, with unresolved D. The CDR3 sequence is 13 residues long. V was clipped by 4 bases and J by 3 bases, with 6 bases between them. Germline values: CDR1 LGHDT, CDR2 YNNKEL (reference sequence). CDR3 residues: CASSLVPNEKLFF. CDR3 nucleotides: TGTGCCAGCAGCCTCGTTCCTAATGAAAAACTGTTTTTT.

The chain is built from TRBV2 and TRBJ2-3; D may match TRBD1 or TRBD2 (6 bases each). This CDR3 is 15 amino acids long. The V end was cut by 6 bases, the J end by 4 bases, with 17 bases between. Per the germline V gene, CDR1 is SNHLY and CDR2 is FYNNEI. For the CDR3, the DNA is TGTGCCAGCAGGGGGGGCAGGATAATGGCAGATACGCAGTATTTT. Translating it yields CASRGGRIMADTQYF.